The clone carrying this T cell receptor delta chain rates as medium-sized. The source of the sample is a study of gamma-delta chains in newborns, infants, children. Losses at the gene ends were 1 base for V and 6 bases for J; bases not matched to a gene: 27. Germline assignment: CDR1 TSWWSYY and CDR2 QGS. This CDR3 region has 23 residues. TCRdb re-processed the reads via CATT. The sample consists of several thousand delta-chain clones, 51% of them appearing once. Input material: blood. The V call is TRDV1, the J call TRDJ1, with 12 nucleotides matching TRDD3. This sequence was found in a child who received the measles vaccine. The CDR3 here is CALGERSPSFQTGGYRGIYKLIF. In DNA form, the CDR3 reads TGTGCTCTTGGGGAACGTAGCCCTTCCTTCCAAACTGGGGGATACAGGGGCATATATAAACTCATCTTT.